Each of the 10 T cell receptor beta chains below was sequenced from the same sample in a study of CD8+CD57+ T cells in acquired aplastic anemia. CD8+CD57+ cell expansion had been shown by flow cytometry in patients chosen for sequencing. TCR beta VDJ combinations and CDR3 sequences were profiled from genomic DNA. TCRdb itself ran the reads through MiXCR, one entry per CDR3 protein. The table includes over 150,000 distinct CDR3 sequences, roughly 65% detected once. What was sequenced was sorted CD4+, CD8+, or CD8+CD57+ T cells (not recorded which) from PBMCs. Receptors originate from a human donor with aplastic anemia.

V usage is TRBV7-8 and J usage is TRBJ2-3; TRBD1 is a possible D gene (6 bases). The ends were cut back, 1 base at V and 6 bases at J, with 17 bases in the middle. CDR1 and CDR2 (germline): SGHVS, FQNEAQ. CDR3 length equals 16 residues. The CDR3 reads CASSLETGSLRDTQYF. In DNA, the CDR3 is TGTGCCAGCAGCTTAGAGACAGGATCCCTGAGGGATACGCAGTATTTT.

This clonotype has only one observation. This chain links TRBV2 with TRBJ2-7; D gene ambiguous. Germline CDR1 is SNHLY and CDR2 is FYNNEI. The CDR3 has 13 residues. V was shortened by 6 bases and J by 4 bases, with 13 bases between the two germline ends. CDR3 sequence (DNA): TGTGCCAGCAGCCCGCGTGTTGGGTACGAGCAGTACTTC. It yields the protein CASSPRVGYEQYF.

This clonotype has only one observation. The chain links TRBV20-1 to TRBJ2-3; TRBD2 matches 7 bases. The CDR3 extends over 14 amino acids. V gave up 5 bases and J gave up 2 bases; unmatched junction bases: 7. CDR1 is DFQATT and CDR2 is SNEGSKA in the germline V gene (reference sequence). CDR3 residues: CSAARDYNTDTQYF. The DNA of the CDR3 is TGCAGTGCTGCTAGGGACTACAACACAGATACGCAGTATTTT.

J is TRBJ2-7 and V is TRBV6-5, with 8 positions matching TRBD1. Losses at the gene ends were 6 bases for V and 0 bases for J; bases not matched to a gene: 16. CDR1 and CDR2 from the germline V gene are MNHEY and SVGAGI. The CDR3 loop spans 18 amino acids. CDR3 in DNA: TGTGCCAGCAGAAATACGGGACAGGCTGGGCCTCGCTCCTACGAGCAGTACTTC. Its translation: CASRNTGQAGPRSYEQYF.

The V call is TRBV7-2, the J call TRBJ2-1; D call uncertain. The CDR3 contains 13 residues. V lost 7 bases and J lost 0, with 7 bases in between. The V gene's germline CDR1 is SGHTA and CDR2 FQGNSA. The CDR3 DNA reads as TGTGCCAGCACCACTTTCTCCTACAATGAGCAGTTCTTC. Its translation: CASTTFSYNEQFF.

The CDR3 DNA is TGTGCCAGCAGTGAATCTCTGTCAGCCTATGGCTACACCTTC. Its translation: CASSESLSAYGYTF. The chain carries TRBV25-1 and TRBJ1-2; no reliable D call. This CDR3 region has 14 residues. Germline V lookup: CDR1 MGHDK, CDR2 SYGVNS. Trimming stripped 1 base from V and 4 bases from J, with 10 bases between.

As regards this clonotype: A read error may be the cause here, since a much bigger clone is one base away. The J gene is TRBJ2-3, the V gene TRBV6-1, with unresolved D. Trimming took 11 bases from V and 11 from J, leaving 8 bases between them. The germline gives CDR1 MNHNS, CDR2 SASEGT. CDR3 size: 8 residues. CDR3 DNA: TGTGCCGGCAATGGGCAGTATTTT. Translated: CAGNGQYF.

In its sample, this clonotype was seen many times. The chain links TRBV5-1 to TRBJ1-1, with no clear D. Trimming took off 3 bases at V and 11 bases at J, with 8 bases between the two ends. The CDR3 is 10 amino acids. Germline-derived CDR1 and CDR2 are SGHRS and YFSETQ. CDR3 amino acids: CASSSSLAFF. The CDR3 nucleotides read TGCGCCAGCAGCTCATCCTTGGCTTTCTTT.

J is TRBJ1-3 and V is TRBV2; 8 bases match TRBD1. The CDR3 has 14 amino acids. V lost 6 bases, J lost 2 bases, and 3 bases stayed unmatched. Germline V CDR1 and CDR2: SNHLY, FYNNEI. The CDR3: CASSADRAGNTIYF. CDR3 DNA: TGTGCCAGCAGCGCGGACAGGGCTGGAAACACCATATATTTT. Together with reference TRBV2 and TRBJ1-3, the CDR3 gives the full variable domain: EPEVTQTPSHQVTQMGQEVILRCVPISNHLYFYWYRQILGQKVEFLVSFYNNEISEKSEIFDDQFSVERPDGSNFTLKIRSTKLEDSAMYFCASSADRAGNTIYFGEGSWLTVV.

Of note for this clonotype: Given the absence of the conserved phenylalanine or tryptophan at the CDR3 end, a read error is likely. This chain joins TRBV7-2 and TRBJ1-1; D might be TRBD1 (5 bases). CDR3 size: 12 residues. V shed 4 bases and J shed 10 bases, with 13 bases lying between them. Germline V lookup: CDR1 SGHTA, CDR2 FQGNSA. CDR3: CASSSLWGGAFI. The CDR3 region has the DNA TGTGCCAGCAGCTCCTTGTGGGGGGGAGCTTTCATT.